One and the same sample provided the 20 T cell receptor beta chains below, sequenced in a study of blood T cell repertoires in COVID-19. Assay used: immunoSEQ multiplex PCR; TCRdb lists only in-frame clones, some missing. The table has about 260,000 clones, around nine tenths seen once. Sequencing used peripheral blood. These receptors all come from a man aged 35 to 55 who had recovered from COVID-19.

The chain recombines TRBV5-4 with TRBJ2-2; 8 bases line up with TRBD1. The CDR3 has 16 residues. V lost 4 bases, J lost 6 bases, and 11 bases stayed unmatched. Germline values: CDR1 SGHNT, CDR2 YYREEE (reference sequence). CDR3 loop: CASSVQGAGLAGELFF. The CDR3 nucleotides are TGTGCCAGCAGCGTTCAGGGGGCGGGGTTGGCCGGGGAGCTGTTTTTT.

This rearrangement joins TRBV19 to TRBJ1-1; D is undetermined. CDR1 and CDR2 from the germline V gene are LNHDA and SQIVND (reference sequence). The CDR3 is made up of 14 amino acids. V lost 6 bases and J 2 bases, leaving 13 bases between the germline ends. This chain's CDR3 is CASSHRGDNTEAFF. The CDR3 nucleotides read TGTGCCAGTAGCCACCGCGGGGATAACACTGAAGCTTTCTTT.

The chain links TRBV6-5 to TRBJ2-2; 8 bases line up with TRBD1. In germline, CDR1 is MNHEY, CDR2 SVGAGI. The trim removed 5 bases at V and 4 bases at J, leaving 6 bases unmatched. This CDR3 spans 15 amino acids. In nucleotides, the CDR3 is TGTGCCAGCAGTAGAGGACAGGGCGGCACCGGGGAGCTGTTTTTT. Its translation: CASSRGQGGTGELFF.

The chain couples TRBV6-2 or TRBV6-3 to TRBJ2-7, with 7 bases that match TRBD2. Germline CDR1 is MNHEY and CDR2 is SVGEGT. This CDR3 is 14 amino acids long. V shed 4 bases, J shed 6 bases, and the junction held 9 bases outside the gene matches. The CDR3 protein is CASSSPSGIAEQYF. CDR3 sequence (DNA): TGTGCCAGCAGTTCGCCGAGCGGGATTGCCGAGCAGTACTTC.

V and J are TRBV19 and TRBJ2-6, with D possibly TRBD1 on 6 matching bases. Trimming left V 6 bases short and J 1 base short, with 13 bases between. The CDR3 runs 16 residues. Germline V lookup: CDR1 LNHDA, CDR2 SQIVND (reference sequence). In nucleotides, the CDR3 is TGTGCCAGTAGGGCCGACAGGTTATCTGGGGCCAACGTCCTGACTTTC. This encodes CASRADRLSGANVLTF.

The chain joins TRBV19 to TRBJ2-7; 7 nucleotides line up with TRBD1. This CDR3 has 13 amino acids. Germline loops: CDR1 LNHDA, CDR2 SQIVND (reference sequence). Trimming took 1 base from V and 7 from J; bases not matched to a gene: 4. CDR3 DNA: TGTGCCAGTAGTATAGTTGAACAGGGGGAGCAGTACTTC. Its translation: CASSIVEQGEQYF.

The J gene is TRBJ2-3, the V gene TRBV4-3, with TRBD2 matching 9 bases. The V gene end was trimmed by 1 base and the J gene end by 6 bases; junction bases not matched to a gene: 2. The CDR3 is made up of 14 amino acids. From germline, CDR1 is LGHNA and CDR2 YSLEER. DNA for the CDR3: TGCGCCAGCAGCCAAGGCGGGGGGGCGGATACGCAGTATTTT. Protein sequence: CASSQGGGADTQYF.

V and J are TRBV6-5 and TRBJ2-1, with a possible D match to TRBD1 (5 bases). The CDR3 totals 16 residues. Trimming removed 2 bases from V and 6 bases from J, with 17 bases in between. Germline CDR1 is MNHEY and CDR2 is SVGAGI. Written as DNA, the CDR3 is TGTGCCAGCAGTTACACCGACAGAAAAAGAGGCAATGAGCAGTTCTTC. It encodes CASSYTDRKRGNEQFF.

The CDR3 here is CASSLQVPNGYTF. CDR3 bases: TGTGCCAGCAGCCTACAGGTACCAAATGGCTACACCTTC. V is TRBV7-2 and J is TRBJ1-2; possibly TRBD1 for D (5 bases). Trimming took off 5 bases at V and 6 bases at J, with 13 bases between the two ends. The CDR3 has 13 residues. CDR1 is SGHTA, CDR2 FQGNSA, per germline.

Notes on this clone: Possible read error: a much larger clone is one base away. The chain has TRBV29-1 and TRBJ2-6; D might be TRBD2 (6 bases). CDR1 is SQVTM, CDR2 ANQGSEA, per germline. The CDR3 is 14 residues long. Trimming took 4 bases from V and 4 from J, leaving 11 bases between them. CDR3 coding DNA: TGCAGCGTTGGGAGGGACGCCGGGGCCAACGTCCTGACTTTC. Its translation is CSVGRDAGANVLTF. Complete variable domain (other parts from reference TRBV29-1 and TRBJ2-6): SAVISQKPSRDICQRGTSLTIQCQVDSQVTMMFWYRQQPGQSLTLIATANQGSEATYESGFVIDKFPISRPNLTFSTLTVSNMSPEDSSIYLCSVGRDAGANVLTFGAGSRLTVL.

This rearrangement joins TRBV9 to TRBJ2-5; D is possibly TRBD1 (6 bases). V lost 7 bases and J lost 2, with 15 bases in between. CDR3 length: 14 residues. Germline CDR1 is SGDLS and CDR2 is YYNGEE. The CDR3 here is CASSLQGSQETQYF. CDR3 in DNA: TGTGCCAGCTCCCTCCAGGGGAGTCAAGAGACCCAGTACTTC.

This clone was seen once. The genes are TRBV11-3 and TRBJ2-5; 7 bases fit TRBD2. Trimming took 1 base from V and 2 from J; bases not matched to a gene: 7. The CDR3 loop spans 16 amino acids. The V gene's germline CDR1 is SGHNT and CDR2 YENEEA. The CDR3 spells CASSLGQRGNQETQYF. CDR3 DNA sequence: TGTGCCAGCAGCTTAGGCCAGCGGGGAAATCAAGAGACCCAGTACTTC.

This chain uses TRBV11-2 with TRBJ1-3, with TRBD1 identical over 8 bases. From germline, CDR1 is SGHAT and CDR2 FQNNGV. The CDR3 spans 14 residues. With 6 bases clipped from V and 2 bases from J, the junction kept 3 bases outside the gene matches. CDR3 sequence (DNA): TGTGCCAGCAGACAGACAGGGGCTGGAAACACCATATATTTT. It specifies CASRQTGAGNTIYF.

This sequence joins TRBV6-5 and TRBJ2-3, with TRBD2 identical over 12 bases. Trimming at V came to 8 bases and at J to 8 bases, leaving 11 bases not matched to a gene. Germline values: CDR1 MNHEY, CDR2 SVGAGI. The CDR3 consists of 15 residues. CDR3 sequence: CASGGPSGGASTQYF. CDR3 DNA: TGTGCCAGCGGAGGTCCTAGCGGGGGGGCCTCTACGCAGTATTTT.

V usage is TRBV9 and J usage is TRBJ2-1; TRBD2 matches 10 bases. This CDR3 contains 15 residues. Germline-derived CDR1 and CDR2 are SGDLS and YYNGEE. V was pared by 4 bases and J by 2 bases, with 3 bases of the junction left unmatched. The CDR3 loop is CASSSSGGAYNEQFF. For the CDR3, the DNA is TGTGCCAGCAGCTCCAGCGGGGGGGCCTACAATGAGCAGTTCTTC.

V is TRBV24-1 and J is TRBJ2-1; 11 bases are shared with TRBD1. The CDR3 has 14 residues. Trimming cost V 9 bases and J 7 bases; bases outside gene matches: 7. Germline CDR1 reads KGHDR; CDR2 reads SFDVKD. The DNA for the CDR3 is TGTGCCACCGCAGGACAGGGGGCGGGAAATGAGCAGTTCTTC. Protein: CATAGQGAGNEQFF.

The rearrangement links TRBV5-1 to TRBJ1-4; D gene unclear. V was clipped by 0 bases and J by 0 bases, with 6 bases between them. Looked up from germline, CDR1 is SGHRS and CDR2 is YFSETQ. CDR3 length: 15 residues. CDR3 DNA: TGCGCCAGCAGCTTGGGGGCAACAACTAATGAAAAACTGTTTTTT. It codes for CASSLGATTNEKLFF.

The V and J genes are TRBV7-9 and TRBJ2-1; a possible D gene is TRBD1 (7 bases). The V and J ends lost 8 bases and 8 bases respectively, with 22 bases between them. CDR3 size: 15 residues. Germline V gene lookup returns CDR1 SEHNR and CDR2 FQNEAQ (reference sequence). Here the CDR3 reads CASRHKSEGQHEQFF. CDR3 sequence (DNA): TGTGCCAGCCGTCACAAATCGGAGGGACAGCATGAGCAGTTCTTC.

This rearrangement joins TRBV9 to TRBJ2-7, with D unclear. Germline values: CDR1 SGDLS, CDR2 YYNGEE. V was cut by 3 bases and J by 1 base, with 11 bases left in between. CDR3 length: 14 residues. CDR3: CASSALSFSYEQYF. CDR3 nucleotide sequence: TGTGCCAGCAGCGCCCTGTCCTTTTCCTACGAGCAGTACTTC.

The chain couples TRBV6-2 or TRBV6-3 to TRBJ2-3; 9 nucleotides agree with TRBD2. The CDR3 sequence is 15 residues long. Germline loops: CDR1 MNHEY, CDR2 SVGEGT. Trimming removed 2 bases from V and 4 bases from J; junction bases left unmatched: 4. DNA of the CDR3: TGTGCCAGCAGTTACAAGCGGGGGGACCCAGATACGCAGTATTTT. This sequence encodes CASSYKRGDPDTQYF.